A single sample gave rise to the 30 T cell receptor beta chains below, sequenced in a study of early T cells in non-severe SARS-CoV-2 infection. TCRdb fed the 5' RACE reads into MiXCR, producing one record per CDR3 protein. This sample has 35,000 to 40,000 distinct CDR3 sequences; under 5% occur once, and the top ten carry roughly 16%. The specimen sequenced was whole blood. The receptors come from an adult who was a healthcare worker with PCR-confirmed SARS-CoV-2 infection or an uninfected control (not recorded which).

The rearrangement links TRBV7-6 to TRBJ2-2; maybe TRBD2 (6 bases). Per germline, CDR1 SGHVS and CDR2 FNYEAQ. The CDR3 has 15 residues. V dropped 3 bases and J dropped 0 bases, with 8 bases sitting between them. The CDR3 DNA sequence: TGTGCCAGCAGCTTGCTAGCGACGAACACCGGGGAGCTGTTTTTT. Amino acid sequence: CASSLLATNTGELFF.

There are many counts of this clonotype. V and J are TRBV18 and TRBJ1-5; 7 bases map to TRBD1. Trimming cost V 2 bases and J 2 bases; bases outside gene matches: 3. Germline V gene lookup returns CDR1 KGHSH and CDR2 LQKENI. CDR3 length equals 15 residues. The DNA of the CDR3 is TGTGCCAGCTCACCAACAGGGGTGGGCAATCAGCCCCAGCATTTT. It translates to CASSPTGVGNQPQHF.

This clonotype was detected ten times or more. The rearrangement joins TRBV6-2 or TRBV6-3 to TRBJ1-2, with TRBD1 as a possible D gene (5 bases). Trimming stripped 3 bases from V and 2 bases from J, with 10 bases between. Germline lookup yields CDR1 MNHEY and CDR2 SVGEGT. CDR3 size: 14 residues. The CDR3 is CASSYSGENYGYTF. The DNA of the CDR3 is TGTGCCAGCAGTTATTCGGGGGAGAACTATGGCTACACCTTC.

This clonotype was counted ten times or more. The chain recombines TRBV5-4 with TRBJ2-5; perhaps TRBD2 as D (6 bases). The CDR3 extends over 16 amino acids. Germline CDR1 reads SGHNT; CDR2 reads YYREEE (reference sequence). The ends were cut back, 4 bases at V and 2 bases at J, with 18 bases in the middle. The DNA for the CDR3 is TGTGCCAGCAGCAACCCAGGAGGGCTGAGACAAGAGACCCAGTACTTC. Residues: CASSNPGGLRQETQYF. Full variable domain (remainder filled in from reference TRBV5-4 and TRBJ2-5): ETGVTQSPTHLIKTRGQQVTLRCSSQSGHNTVSWYQQALGQGPQFIFQYYREEENGRGNFPPRFSGLQFPNYSSELNVNALELDDSALYLCASSNPGGLRQETQYFGPGTRLLVL.

CDR3 region: CASSPDRATEAFF. The CDR3 region has the DNA TGTGCCAGCAGCCCCGACAGGGCCACTGAAGCTTTCTTT. V usage is TRBV9 and J usage is TRBJ1-1; 7 bases are a match to TRBD1. Germline trimming cut 4 bases from V and 4 bases from J; bases unmatched to any gene: 4. Germline V gene data show CDR1 as SGDLS and CDR2 as YYNGEE. The CDR3 totals 13 residues.

This chain uses TRBV10-2 with TRBJ1-5; the D is unclear. V was trimmed by 8 bases and J by 5 bases, leaving 10 bases between them. There are 12 residues in the CDR3. Germline V gene data show CDR1 as WSHSY and CDR2 as SAAADI. The CDR3 DNA reads as TGCGCCAGCGCGGACCATGATCAGCCCCAGCATTTT. Protein product: CASADHDQPQHF.

There are many counts of this clonotype. The chain carries TRBV11-2 and TRBJ2-5; 10 nucleotides match TRBD1. The V segment lost 3 bases and the J segment 4 bases; nucleotides outside the gene matches: 5. The germline gives CDR1 SGHAT, CDR2 FQNNGV. This CDR3 region has 15 residues. The CDR3 region has the DNA TGTGCCAGCAGCTTGCGGGGACAGGGGTTAGAGACCCAGTACTTC. Its protein product is CASSLRGQGLETQYF.

This clonotype was observed at least ten times. The chain recombines TRBV4-2 with TRBJ2-2; D is ambiguous. With 0 bases removed from V and 15 bases from J, the gap between germline ends came to 11 bases. CDR3 length: 12 amino acids. CDR1 and CDR2 (germline): LGHNA, YNFKEQ. The CDR3 reads CASSQDATGLFF. For the CDR3, the DNA is TGTGCCAGCAGCCAAGATGCGACCGGGTTGTTTTTT.

This clonotype was seen repeatedly, ten times or more. This chain uses TRBV5-1 with TRBJ2-3, with TRBD2 matching over 11 bases. Trimming at V came to 0 bases and at J to 2 bases, leaving 11 bases not matched to a gene. The length of the CDR3 is 19 residues. Germline lookup yields CDR1 SGHRS and CDR2 YFSETQ. CDR3 nucleotide sequence: TGCGCCAGCAGCTTGGCAGGGGGACTAGCGGAGGACAACACAGATACGCAGTATTTT. This encodes CASSLAGGLAEDNTDTQYF.

By frequency in the sample, this clonotype is medium-sized. The chain employs TRBV5-8 and TRBJ2-5, with TRBD1 matching 11 bases. V lost 5 bases to trimming and J lost 5 bases; unmatched junction nucleotides: 8. The CDR3 contains 15 residues. CDR1 is SGHTS, CDR2 YDEGEE, per germline. Here the CDR3 reads CASRPGQGVFETQYF. As DNA, the CDR3 is TGTGCCAGCAGGCCGGGACAGGGGGTGTTCGAGACCCAGTACTTC.

V gene TRBV12-3 or TRBV12-4 combines with J gene TRBJ2-4; D is possibly TRBD2 (6 bases). The CDR3 has 15 amino acids. Trimming cost V 6 bases and J 9 bases, with 21 bases left between them. This chain's CDR3 is CASSQDGLHGGIQYF. For the CDR3, the DNA is TGTGCCAGCAGCCAGGACGGACTACATGGGGGCATTCAGTACTTC.

A few counts support this clonotype. The V gene is TRBV4-1, the J gene TRBJ2-7; 8 bases agree with TRBD2. Germline V lookup: CDR1 MGHRA, CDR2 YSYEKL. The CDR3 length is 15 residues. Trimming cost V 1 base and J 0 bases; bases outside gene matches: 2. The CDR3 region has the DNA TGCGCCAGCAGCCAAGGACTAGCGCCCTCCTACGAGCAGTACTTC. Translating it yields CASSQGLAPSYEQYF.

This clonotype was observed a few times. This chain joins TRBV7-2 and TRBJ2-1, with 8 bases identical to TRBD1. Per germline, CDR1 SGHTA and CDR2 FQGNSA. The V and J ends lost 3 bases and 4 bases, in that order; junction bases with no gene match: 5. The CDR3 is made up of 15 amino acids. In DNA form, the CDR3 reads TGTGCCAGCAGCTTTACCGGGACAGGTTACAATGAGCAGTTCTTC. Residues: CASSFTGTGYNEQFF. The full variable domain, rest sourced from reference TRBV7-2 and TRBJ2-1, is GAGVSQSPSNKVTEKGKDVELRCDPISGHTALYWYRQSLGQGLEFLIYFQGNSAPDKSGLPSDRFSAERTGGSVSTLTIQRTQQEDSAVYLCASSFTGTGYNEQFFGPGTRLTVL.

This clonotype has more than one count but fewer than ten. This chain connects TRBV5-1 to TRBJ2-3; TRBD2 aligns across 11 bases. J was trimmed by 1 base and V by 4 bases; bases with no gene match: 8. The CDR3 consists of 17 residues. CDR1 is SGHRS and CDR2 is YFSETQ in the germline V gene. The CDR3 spells CASSAGVAGGRTDTQYF. In DNA form, the CDR3 reads TGCGCCAGCAGCGCAGGAGTAGCGGGGGGGCGCACAGATACGCAGTATTTT.

This clonotype was seen at least ten times. The chain combines TRBV7-2 with TRBJ2-1; D possibly corresponds to TRBD2 (5 bases). Germline values: CDR1 SGHTA, CDR2 FQGNSA. V was pared by 1 base and J by 9 bases, with 16 bases between. CDR3 length: 15 residues. CDR3 amino acids: CASSLVGSVVPEQFF. In DNA, the CDR3 is TGTGCCAGCAGCTTAGTGGGTAGCGTGGTCCCTGAGCAGTTCTTC.

This clonotype has a count of ten or more. The chain joins TRBV13 to TRBJ2-3; tentative D call: TRBD2 (7 bases). The germline CDR1 and CDR2 sequences are PRHDT and FYEKMQ (reference sequence). The ends were cut back, 2 bases at V and 4 bases at J, with 13 bases in the middle. The CDR3 is 15 residues long. This CDR3 is CASSLRGGIADTQYF. In DNA, the CDR3 is TGTGCCAGCAGCTTAAGGGGGGGCATTGCAGATACGCAGTATTTT.

This clonotype was seen many times. This chain links TRBV10-1 with TRBJ1-5, with D hard to call. CDR3 length: 17 residues. Germline-derived CDR1 and CDR2 are WNHNN and SYGVQD (reference sequence). Between the trimmed V and J ends, which lost 6 bases and 4 bases, there was a span of 22 bases. The CDR3 protein is CASSFKGSQVSNQPQHF. The CDR3 DNA reads as TGCGCCAGCAGCTTCAAGGGATCTCAAGTTAGTAATCAGCCCCAGCATTTT.

The gene calls are TRBV15 and TRBJ1-4; D uncertain. V shed 0 bases and J shed 5 bases, with 13 bases lying between them. The CDR3 has 16 amino acids. CDR1 and CDR2 from the germline V gene are LNHNV and YYDKDF (reference sequence). As DNA, the CDR3 is TGTGCCACCAGCAGAGATTCAGGCATAGGAAATGAAAAACTGTTTTTT. The encoded protein is CATSRDSGIGNEKLFF.

This clonotype was observed many times. This chain links TRBV7-8 with TRBJ2-5; possibly TRBD2 for D (6 bases). There are 16 residues in the CDR3. Trimming stripped 0 bases from V and 1 base from J, with 12 bases between. Germline V lookup: CDR1 SGHVS, CDR2 FQNEAQ. The CDR3 nucleotides read TGTGCCAGCAGCTTAGCAGAGGCGGGACCCCAAGAGACCCAGTACTTC. Translating gives CASSLAEAGPQETQYF.

This clonotype appeared many times. The J gene is TRBJ2-5, the V gene TRBV13; D is perhaps TRBD1 (6 bases). The CDR3 has 12 residues. Germline V gene data show CDR1 as PRHDT and CDR2 as FYEKMQ (reference sequence). V was clipped by 5 bases and J by 5 bases, with 9 bases between them. This chain's CDR3 is CASSLDRETQYF. The CDR3 region has the DNA TGTGCCAGCAGCCTAGACAGGGAGACCCAGTACTTC. Together with reference TRBV13 and TRBJ2-5, the CDR3 gives the full variable domain: AAGVIQSPRHLIKEKRETATLKCYPIPRHDTVYWYQQGPGQDPQFLISFYEKMQSDKGSIPDRFSAQQFSDYHSELNMSSLELGDSALYFCASSLDRETQYFGPGTRLLVL.

Many counts were recorded for this clonotype. This rearrangement joins TRBV7-9 to TRBJ1-2; 7 bases line up with TRBD1. The CDR3 has 18 residues. CDR1 and CDR2 (germline): SEHNR, FQNEAQ (reference sequence). Germline trimming cut 1 base from V and 4 bases from J; bases unmatched to any gene: 15. CDR3 amino acids: CASSLGQGKLFSIYGYTF. The CDR3 DNA sequence: TGTGCCAGCAGCTTAGGACAGGGCAAACTTTTTTCAATCTATGGCTACACCTTC.

Ten or more counts support this clonotype. V is TRBV9 and J is TRBJ2-5; weak D call: TRBD2 (5 bases). The CDR3 loop spans 12 amino acids. Trimming shortened V by 0 bases and J by 7 bases, and 7 bases separated the two germline ends. Germline loops: CDR1 SGDLS, CDR2 YYNGEE. CDR3 loop: CASSVDAGTQYF. DNA for the CDR3: TGTGCCAGCAGCGTAGACGCGGGGACCCAGTACTTC.

The rearrangement joins TRBV7-6 to TRBJ2-1; 12 positions agree with TRBD2. J gave up 8 bases and V 1 base, and 9 bases lay outside the gene matches. Germline V gives CDR1 SGHVS, CDR2 FNYEAQ. This CDR3 region has 17 residues. Here the CDR3 reads CASSLGRTSGVSDEQFF. Here the CDR3 DNA reads TGTGCCAGCAGCTTAGGGAGGACTAGCGGGGTTTCTGATGAGCAGTTCTTC.

This clonotype has just a few counts. The V and J genes are TRBV12-5 and TRBJ1-1; D is unclear. Trimming took off 7 bases at V and 8 bases at J, with 17 bases between the two ends. CDR1 is LGHNT and CDR2 is FRNRAP in the germline V gene. This CDR3 is 13 amino acids long. CDR3 residues: CASALFRGREAFF. In DNA, the CDR3 is TGTGCTAGTGCCCTTTTCCGGGGTCGGGAAGCTTTCTTT.

There are many counts of this clonotype. This chain uses TRBV5-1 with TRBJ2-1, with a possible D match to TRBD2 (5 bases). The germline V gene has CDR1 SGHRS and CDR2 YFSETQ. The CDR3 spans 18 residues. The V and J ends lost 0 bases and 7 bases respectively, with 23 bases between them. CDR3 sequence reads: CASSLGVDSSEGKNEQFF. CDR3 sequence (DNA): TGCGCCAGCAGCTTGGGGGTGGACTCCTCCGAGGGCAAGAATGAGCAGTTCTTC.

The chain employs TRBV7-6 and TRBJ2-2; D call uncertain. This CDR3 has 14 residues. Trimming pared 1 base from V and 5 bases from J, leaving 8 bases between. Germline CDR1 and CDR2: SGHVS and FNYEAQ. CDR3 in amino acids: CASSLGSLTGELFF. CDR3 nucleotide sequence: TGTGCCAGCAGCTTAGGGAGTCTGACCGGGGAGCTGTTTTTT.

This clonotype was recorded many times. The CDR3 spells CASSNTGSGELFF. The CDR3 DNA reads as TGTGCCAGCAGCAACACAGGGTCCGGGGAGCTGTTTTTT. The chain recombines TRBV12-3 or TRBV12-4 with TRBJ2-2; maybe TRBD1 (6 bases). This CDR3 comprises 13 residues. Between the trimmed V and J ends, which lost 6 bases and 6 bases, there was a span of 11 bases.

This clonotype was observed many times. This chain links TRBV12-3 or TRBV12-4 with TRBJ1-4; D not certain. There are 15 residues in the CDR3. V dropped 2 bases and J dropped 4 bases, with 11 bases sitting between them. The CDR3 loop is CASSLHSPGNEKLFF. The CDR3 coding sequence is TGTGCCAGCAGTTTACACTCGCCGGGTAATGAAAAACTGTTTTTT.

Notes on this clonotype: At one end, the junction sequence differs from germline, possibly due to a read error. The rearrangement uses TRBV10-3 and TRBJ2-7, with D possibly being TRBD1 (6 bases). Looked up from germline, CDR1 is ENHRY and CDR2 is SYGVKD. This CDR3 region has 13 residues. The CDR3 sequence: CTIRARTDYEQYF. The CDR3 nucleotides are TGTACCATCAGGGCTCGGACAGATTACGAGCAGTACTTC.

In the case of this clonotype: A read error may account for a junction end that differs from germline. CDR3 amino acids: CASREKGGITIYF. In DNA form, the CDR3 reads TGCGCCAGCCGCGAGAAGGGAGGAATCACCATATATTTT. V and J are TRBV4-1 and TRBJ1-3; D is uncertain. Germline loops: CDR1 MGHRA, CDR2 YSYEKL. There are 13 residues in the CDR3.